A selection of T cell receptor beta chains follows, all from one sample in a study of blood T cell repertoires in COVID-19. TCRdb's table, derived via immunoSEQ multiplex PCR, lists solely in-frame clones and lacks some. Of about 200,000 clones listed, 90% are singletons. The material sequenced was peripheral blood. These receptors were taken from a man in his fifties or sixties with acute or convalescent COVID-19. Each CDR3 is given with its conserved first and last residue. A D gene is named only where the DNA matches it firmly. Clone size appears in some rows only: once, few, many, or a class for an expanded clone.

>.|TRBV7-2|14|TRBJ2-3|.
CASSFTPRTDTQYF
TGTGCCAGCAGCTTTACTCCCCGGACAGATACGCAGTATTTT
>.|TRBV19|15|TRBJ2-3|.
CASSRQGGGTDTQYF
TGTGCCAGTAGTCGACAGGGCGGGGGGACAGATACGCAGTATTTT
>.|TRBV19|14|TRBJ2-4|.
CASSIHDSRNIQYF
TGTGCCAGTAGTATACATGATAGTAGAAACATTCAGTACTTC
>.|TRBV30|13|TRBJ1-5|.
CAWSSGAHQPQHF
TGTGCCTGGTCCTCAGGGGCCCACCAGCCCCAGCATTTT
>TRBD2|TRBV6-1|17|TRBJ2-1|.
CASSETSPAGGANEQFF
TGTGCCAGCAGTGAAACCTCTCCAGCGGGAGGGGCAAATGAGCAGTTCTTC
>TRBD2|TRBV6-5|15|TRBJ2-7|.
CASSYIAGGYYEQYF
TGTGCCAGCAGTTACATAGCGGGAGGGTATTACGAGCAGTACTTC
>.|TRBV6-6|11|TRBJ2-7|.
CASSFLYEQYF
TGTGCCAGCAGTTTCCTCTACGAGCAGTACTTC
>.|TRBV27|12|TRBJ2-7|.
CASSSQGNEQYF
TGTGCCAGCAGTTCCCAGGGAAACGAGCAGTACTTC
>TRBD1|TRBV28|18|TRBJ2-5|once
CASSFHGDRGRPGETQYF
TGTGCCAGCAGTTTTCACGGGGACAGGGGGCGCCCCGGGGAGACCCAGTACTTC
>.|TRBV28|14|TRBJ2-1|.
CASSFLGSRDEQFF
TGTGCCAGCAGTTTTCTGGGATCGAGGGATGAGCAGTTCTTC
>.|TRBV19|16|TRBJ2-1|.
CATYGGRVGPRNEQFF
TGTGCCACCTACGGAGGGCGGGTGGGCCCGAGAAATGAGCAGTTCTTC
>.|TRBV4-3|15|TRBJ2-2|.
CASSQDFRAPGELFF
TGCGCCAGCAGCCAAGATTTCAGGGCACCCGGGGAGCTGTTTTTT
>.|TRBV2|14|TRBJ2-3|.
CASRAGRGPDTQYF
TGTGCCAGCAGGGCCGGGAGGGGGCCAGATACGCAGTATTTT
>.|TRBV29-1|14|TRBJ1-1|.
CSVEDGQGRTEAFF
TGCAGCGTTGAAGACGGGCAGGGCCGCACTGAAGCTTTCTTT
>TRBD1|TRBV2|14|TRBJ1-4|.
CASSDGTANEKLFF
TGTGCCAGCAGTGACGGGACAGCTAATGAAAAACTGTTTTTT
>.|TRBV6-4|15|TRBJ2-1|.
CASSLGHYPPDEQFF
TGTGCCAGCAGCCTGGGACACTATCCCCCGGATGAGCAGTTCTTC
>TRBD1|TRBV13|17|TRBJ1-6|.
CASSSRQGGSYNSPLHF
TGTGCCAGCAGCTCCAGACAGGGTGGCTCCTATAATTCACCCCTCCACTTT
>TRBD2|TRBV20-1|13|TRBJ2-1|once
CSASGRVANEQFF
TGCAGTGCTAGTGGGAGGGTGGCAAATGAGCAGTTCTTC
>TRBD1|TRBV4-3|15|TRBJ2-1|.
CASSQGLGQHNEQFF
TGCGCCAGCAGCCAAGGGTTGGGACAGCACAATGAGCAGTTCTTC
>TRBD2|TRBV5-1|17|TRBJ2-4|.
CASSGGLAGVGKNIQYF
TGCGCCAGCAGCGGGGGACTAGCGGGAGTGGGCAAAAACATTCAGTACTTC
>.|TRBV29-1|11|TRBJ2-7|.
CSVEIGAEQYF
TGCAGCGTTGAAATCGGAGCCGAGCAGTACTTC
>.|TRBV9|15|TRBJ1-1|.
CASSLTGLSNTEAFF
TGTGCCAGCAGCTTGACAGGTTTGTCAAACACTGAAGCTTTCTTT
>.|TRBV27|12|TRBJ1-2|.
CASGSGPRGYTF
TGTGCCAGCGGAAGTGGGCCTCGAGGCTACACCTTC
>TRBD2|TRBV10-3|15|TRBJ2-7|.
CAISESGGSFYEQYF
TGTGCCATCAGTGAGTCAGGCGGGAGCTTCTACGAGCAGTACTTC
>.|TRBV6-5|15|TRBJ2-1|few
CASTLSAPGLGEQFF
TGTGCCAGCACCTTATCAGCCCCAGGACTGGGTGAGCAGTTCTTC
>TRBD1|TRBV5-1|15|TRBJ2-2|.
CASSGGQGAPGELFF
TGCGCCAGCAGCGGGGGACAGGGGGCTCCCGGGGAGCTGTTTTTT
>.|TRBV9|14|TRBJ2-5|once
CASSVDSFQETQYF
TGTGCCAGCAGCGTAGATTCGTTCCAAGAGACCCAGTACTTC